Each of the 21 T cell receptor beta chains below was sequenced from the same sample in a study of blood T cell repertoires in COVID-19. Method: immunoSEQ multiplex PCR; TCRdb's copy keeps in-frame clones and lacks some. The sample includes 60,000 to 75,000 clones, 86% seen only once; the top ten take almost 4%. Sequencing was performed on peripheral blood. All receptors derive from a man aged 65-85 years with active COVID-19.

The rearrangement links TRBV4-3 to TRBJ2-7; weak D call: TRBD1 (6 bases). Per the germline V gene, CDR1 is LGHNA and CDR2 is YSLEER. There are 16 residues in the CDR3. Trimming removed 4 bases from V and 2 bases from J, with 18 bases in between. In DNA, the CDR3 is TGCGCCAGCAGCCGAATAAAAATACAGGGAACCTACGAGCAGTACTTC. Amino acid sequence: CASSRIKIQGTYEQYF.

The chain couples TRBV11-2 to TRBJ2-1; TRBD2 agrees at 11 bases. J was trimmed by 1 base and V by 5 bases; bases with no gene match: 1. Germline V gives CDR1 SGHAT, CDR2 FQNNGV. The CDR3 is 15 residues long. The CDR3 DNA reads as TGTGCCAGCAGCAGACTAGCGGGATCCTACAATGAGCAGTTCTTC. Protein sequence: CASSRLAGSYNEQFF.

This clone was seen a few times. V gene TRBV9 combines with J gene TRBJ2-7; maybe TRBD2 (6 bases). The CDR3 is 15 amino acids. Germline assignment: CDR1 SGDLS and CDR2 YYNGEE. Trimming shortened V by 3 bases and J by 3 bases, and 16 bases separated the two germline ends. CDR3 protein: CASSADFGGGYEQYF. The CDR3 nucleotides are TGTGCCAGCAGCGCAGACTTCGGGGGTGGCTACGAGCAGTACTTC.

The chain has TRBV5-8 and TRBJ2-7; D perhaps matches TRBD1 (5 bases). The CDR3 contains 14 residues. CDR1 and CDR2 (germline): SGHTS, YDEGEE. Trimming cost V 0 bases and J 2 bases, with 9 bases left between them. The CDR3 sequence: CASSLEGPTYEQYF. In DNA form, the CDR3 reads TGTGCCAGCAGCTTGGAGGGGCCAACCTACGAGCAGTACTTC.

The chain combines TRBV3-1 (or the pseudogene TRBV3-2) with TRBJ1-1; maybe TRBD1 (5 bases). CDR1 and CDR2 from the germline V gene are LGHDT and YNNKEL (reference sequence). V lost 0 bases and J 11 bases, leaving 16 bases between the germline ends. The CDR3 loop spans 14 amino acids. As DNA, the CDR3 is TGTGCCAGCAGCCAAGATGTGGGGGGGGTGTCGGCTTTCTTT. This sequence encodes CASSQDVGGVSAFF.

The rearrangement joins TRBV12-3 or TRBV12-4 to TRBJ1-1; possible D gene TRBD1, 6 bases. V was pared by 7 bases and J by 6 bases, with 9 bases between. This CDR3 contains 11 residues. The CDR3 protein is CASTRGAEAFF. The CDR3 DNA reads TGTGCCAGCACCAGGGGCGCTGAAGCTTTCTTT.

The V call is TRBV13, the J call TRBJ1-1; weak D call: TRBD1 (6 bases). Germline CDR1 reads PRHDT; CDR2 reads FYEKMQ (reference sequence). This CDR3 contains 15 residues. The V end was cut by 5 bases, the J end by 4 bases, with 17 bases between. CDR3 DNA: TGTGCCAGCAGCCCATGGGGGGGGGCGAGCACTGAAGCTTTCTTT. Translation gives CASSPWGGASTEAFF. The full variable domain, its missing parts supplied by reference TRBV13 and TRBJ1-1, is AAGVIQSPRHLIKEKRETATLKCYPIPRHDTVYWYQQGPGQDPQFLISFYEKMQSDKGSIPDRFSAQQFSDYHSELNMSSLELGDSALYFCASSPWGGASTEAFFGQGTRLTVV.

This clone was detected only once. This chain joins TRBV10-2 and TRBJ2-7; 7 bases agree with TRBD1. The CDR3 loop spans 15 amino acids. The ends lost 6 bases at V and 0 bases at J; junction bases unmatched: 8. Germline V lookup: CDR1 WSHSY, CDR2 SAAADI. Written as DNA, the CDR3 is TGCGCCAGCAGACCCCAACAGGGGAGCTCCTACGAGCAGTACTTC. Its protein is CASRPQQGSSYEQYF.

The CDR3 region has the DNA TGTGCCAGCGCGCGGGGGGATAATGAAAAACTGTTTTTT. Translating gives CASARGDNEKLFF. The chain combines TRBV2 with TRBJ1-4; possible D gene TRBD1, 5 bases. The CDR3 is 13 amino acids. The V end lost 8 bases, the J end lost 4 bases, and 11 bases lay between the germline ends. CDR1 is SNHLY, CDR2 FYNNEI, per germline.

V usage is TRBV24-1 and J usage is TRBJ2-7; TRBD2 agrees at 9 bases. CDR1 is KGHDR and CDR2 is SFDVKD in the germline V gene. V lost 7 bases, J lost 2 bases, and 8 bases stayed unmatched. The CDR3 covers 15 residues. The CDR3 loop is CATRGGGGAAYEQYF. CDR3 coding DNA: TGTGCCACCAGGGGAGGCGGGGGGGCTGCCTACGAGCAGTACTTC.

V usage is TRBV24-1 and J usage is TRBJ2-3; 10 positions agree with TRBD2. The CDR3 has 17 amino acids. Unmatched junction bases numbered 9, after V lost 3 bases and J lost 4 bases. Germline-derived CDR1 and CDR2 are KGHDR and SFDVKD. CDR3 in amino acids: CATSDPLGLAAADTQYF. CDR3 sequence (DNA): TGTGCCACCAGTGATCCACTAGGACTAGCGGCTGCAGATACGCAGTATTTT.

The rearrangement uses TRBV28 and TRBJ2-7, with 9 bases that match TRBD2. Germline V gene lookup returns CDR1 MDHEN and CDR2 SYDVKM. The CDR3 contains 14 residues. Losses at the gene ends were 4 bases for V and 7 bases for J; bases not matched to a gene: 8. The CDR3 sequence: CASSSISGGQEQYF. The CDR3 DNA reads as TGTGCCAGCAGTTCGATTAGCGGGGGCCAGGAGCAGTACTTC.

The CDR3: CSVEVASGRDEQFF. CDR3 DNA sequence: TGCAGCGTTGAAGTGGCTAGCGGGAGGGATGAGCAGTTCTTC. V and J are TRBV29-1 and TRBJ2-1; TRBD2 matches at 12 bases. The germline gives CDR1 SQVTM, CDR2 ANQGSEA. The trim removed 1 base at V and 8 bases at J, leaving 3 bases unmatched. The CDR3 totals 14 residues.

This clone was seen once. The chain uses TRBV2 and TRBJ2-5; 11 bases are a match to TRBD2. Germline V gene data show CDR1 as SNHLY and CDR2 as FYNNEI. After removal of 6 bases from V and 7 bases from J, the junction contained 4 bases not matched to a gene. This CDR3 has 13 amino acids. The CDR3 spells CASRPGTSGTQYF. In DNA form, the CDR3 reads TGTGCCAGCAGACCCGGGACTAGCGGGACCCAGTACTTC.

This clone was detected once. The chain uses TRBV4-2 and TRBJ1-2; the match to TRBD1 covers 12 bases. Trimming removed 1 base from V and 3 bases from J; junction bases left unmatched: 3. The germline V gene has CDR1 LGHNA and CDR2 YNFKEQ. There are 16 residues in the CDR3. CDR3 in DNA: TGTGCCAGCAGCCAAGCGGGACAGGGGGCCGACTATGGCTACACCTTC. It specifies CASSQAGQGADYGYTF.

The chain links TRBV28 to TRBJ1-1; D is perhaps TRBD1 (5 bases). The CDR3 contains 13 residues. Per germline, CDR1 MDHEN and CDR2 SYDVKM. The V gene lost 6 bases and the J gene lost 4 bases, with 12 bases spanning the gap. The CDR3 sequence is CASRGGWVTEAFF. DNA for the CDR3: TGTGCCAGCAGGGGGGGTTGGGTCACTGAAGCTTTCTTT. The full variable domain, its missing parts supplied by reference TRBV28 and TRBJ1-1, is DVKVTQSSRYLVKRTGEKVFLECVQDMDHENMFWYRQDPGLGLRLIYFSYDVKMKEKGDIPEGYSVSREKKERFSLILESASTNQTSMYLCASRGGWVTEAFFGQGTRLTVV.

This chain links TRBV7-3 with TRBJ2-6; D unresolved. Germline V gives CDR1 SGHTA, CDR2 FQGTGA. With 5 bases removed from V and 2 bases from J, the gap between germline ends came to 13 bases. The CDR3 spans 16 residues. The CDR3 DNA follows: TGTGCCAGCAGCCCACACCTTGGAGCTGGGGCCAACGTCCTGACTTTC. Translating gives CASSPHLGAGANVLTF. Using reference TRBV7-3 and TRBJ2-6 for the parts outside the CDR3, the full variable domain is GAGVSQTPSNKVTEKGKYVELRCDPISGHTALYWYRQSLGQGPEFLIYFQGTGAADDSGLPNDRFFAVRPEGSVSTLKIQRTERGDSAVYLCASSPHLGAGANVLTFGAGSRLTVL.

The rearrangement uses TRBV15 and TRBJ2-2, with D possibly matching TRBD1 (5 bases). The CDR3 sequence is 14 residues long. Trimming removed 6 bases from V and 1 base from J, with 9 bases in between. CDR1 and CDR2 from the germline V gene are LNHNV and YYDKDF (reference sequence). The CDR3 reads CATRAGLNTGELFF. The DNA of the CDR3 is TGTGCCACCAGGGCAGGGCTGAACACCGGGGAGCTGTTTTTT.

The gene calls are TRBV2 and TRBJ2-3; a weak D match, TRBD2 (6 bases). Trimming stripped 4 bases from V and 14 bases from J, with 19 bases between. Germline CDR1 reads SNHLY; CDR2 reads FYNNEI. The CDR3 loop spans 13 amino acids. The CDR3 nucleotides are TGTGCCAGCAGTGTGGAGGGAGGCCCAGAGGGGTATTTT. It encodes CASSVEGGPEGYF.

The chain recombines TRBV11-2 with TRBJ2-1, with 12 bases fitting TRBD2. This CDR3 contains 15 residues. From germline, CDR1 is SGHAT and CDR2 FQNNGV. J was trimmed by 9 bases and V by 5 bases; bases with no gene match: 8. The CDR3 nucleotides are TGTGCCAGCAGCCCTAGCGGGAGGGCCCTCGGTGAGCAGTTCTTC. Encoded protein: CASSPSGRALGEQFF. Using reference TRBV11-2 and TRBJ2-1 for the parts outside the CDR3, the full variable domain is EAGVAQSPRYKIIEKRQSVAFWCNPISGHATLYWYQQILGQGPKLLIQFQNNGVVDDSQLPKDRFSAERLKGVDSTLKIQPAKLEDSAVYLCASSPSGRALGEQFFGPGTRLTVL.

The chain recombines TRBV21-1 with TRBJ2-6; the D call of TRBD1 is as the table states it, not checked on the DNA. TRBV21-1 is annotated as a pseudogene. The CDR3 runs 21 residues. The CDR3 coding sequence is TGTGCCAGCAGACCCACACCGTTACCGGGACATCCTCCTTCCGGGGCCAACGTCCTGACTTTC. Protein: CASRPTPLPGHPPSGANVLTF.